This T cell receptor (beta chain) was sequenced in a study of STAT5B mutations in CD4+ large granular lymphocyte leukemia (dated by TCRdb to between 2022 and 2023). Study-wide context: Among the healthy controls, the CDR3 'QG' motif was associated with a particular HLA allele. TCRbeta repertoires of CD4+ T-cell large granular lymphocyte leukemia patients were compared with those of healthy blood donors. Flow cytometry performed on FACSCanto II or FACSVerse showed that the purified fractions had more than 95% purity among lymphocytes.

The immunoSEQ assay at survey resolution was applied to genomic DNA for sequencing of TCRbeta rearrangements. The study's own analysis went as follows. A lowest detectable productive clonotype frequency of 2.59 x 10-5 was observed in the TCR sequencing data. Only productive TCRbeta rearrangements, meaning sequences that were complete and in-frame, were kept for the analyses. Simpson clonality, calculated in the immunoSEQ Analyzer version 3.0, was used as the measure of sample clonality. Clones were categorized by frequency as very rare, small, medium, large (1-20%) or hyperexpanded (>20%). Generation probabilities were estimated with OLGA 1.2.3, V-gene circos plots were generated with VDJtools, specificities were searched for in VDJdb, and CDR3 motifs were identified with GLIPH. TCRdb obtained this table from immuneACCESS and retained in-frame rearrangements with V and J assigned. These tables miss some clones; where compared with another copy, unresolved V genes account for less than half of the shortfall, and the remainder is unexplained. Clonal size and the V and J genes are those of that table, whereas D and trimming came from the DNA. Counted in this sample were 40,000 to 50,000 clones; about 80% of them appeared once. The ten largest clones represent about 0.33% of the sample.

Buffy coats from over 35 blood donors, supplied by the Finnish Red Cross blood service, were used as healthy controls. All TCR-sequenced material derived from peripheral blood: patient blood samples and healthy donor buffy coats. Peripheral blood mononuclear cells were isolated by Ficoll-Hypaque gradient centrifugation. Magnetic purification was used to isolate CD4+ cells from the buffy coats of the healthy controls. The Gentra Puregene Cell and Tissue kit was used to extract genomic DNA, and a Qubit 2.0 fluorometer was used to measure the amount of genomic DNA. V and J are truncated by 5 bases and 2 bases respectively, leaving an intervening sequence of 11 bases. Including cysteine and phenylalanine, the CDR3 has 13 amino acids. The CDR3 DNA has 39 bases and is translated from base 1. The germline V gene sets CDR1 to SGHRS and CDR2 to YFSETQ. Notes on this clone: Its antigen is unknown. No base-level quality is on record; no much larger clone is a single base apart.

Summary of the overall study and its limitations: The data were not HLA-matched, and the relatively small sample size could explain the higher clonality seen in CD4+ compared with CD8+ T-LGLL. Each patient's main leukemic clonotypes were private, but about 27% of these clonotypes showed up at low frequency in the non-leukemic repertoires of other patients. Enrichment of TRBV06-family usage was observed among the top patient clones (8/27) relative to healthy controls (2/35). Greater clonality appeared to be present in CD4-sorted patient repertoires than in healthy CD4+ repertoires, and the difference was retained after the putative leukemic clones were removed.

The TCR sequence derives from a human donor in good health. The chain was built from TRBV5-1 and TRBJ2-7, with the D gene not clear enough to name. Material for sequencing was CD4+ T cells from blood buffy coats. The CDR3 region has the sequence CASRDSAPYEQYF. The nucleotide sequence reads TGCGCCAGCAGAGATTCTGCCCCCTACGAGCAGTACTTC. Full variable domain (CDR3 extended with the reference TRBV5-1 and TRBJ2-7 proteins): KAGVTQTPRYLIKTRGQQVTLSCSPISGHRSVSWYQQTPGQGLQFLFEYFSETQRNKGNFPGRFSGRQFSNSRSEMNVSTLELGDSALYLCASRDSAPYEQYFGPGTRLTVT.